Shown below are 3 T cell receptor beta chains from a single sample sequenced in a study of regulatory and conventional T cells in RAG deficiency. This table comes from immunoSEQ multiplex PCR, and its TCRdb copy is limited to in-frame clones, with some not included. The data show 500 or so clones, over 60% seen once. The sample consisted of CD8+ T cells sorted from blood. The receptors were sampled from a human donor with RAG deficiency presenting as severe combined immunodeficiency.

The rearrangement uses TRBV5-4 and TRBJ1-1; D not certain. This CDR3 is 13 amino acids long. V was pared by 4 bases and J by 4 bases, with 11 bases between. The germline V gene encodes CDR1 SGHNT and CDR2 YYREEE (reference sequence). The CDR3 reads CASSPPYATEAFF. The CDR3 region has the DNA TGTGCCAGCAGCCCCCCGTATGCCACTGAAGCTTTCTTT.

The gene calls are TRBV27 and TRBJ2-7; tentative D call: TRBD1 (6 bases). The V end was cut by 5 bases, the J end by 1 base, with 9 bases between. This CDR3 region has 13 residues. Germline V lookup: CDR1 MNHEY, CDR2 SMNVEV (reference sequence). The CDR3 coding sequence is TGTGCCAGCAGTCCGGGGACATCCTACGAGCAGTACTTC. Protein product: CASSPGTSYEQYF.

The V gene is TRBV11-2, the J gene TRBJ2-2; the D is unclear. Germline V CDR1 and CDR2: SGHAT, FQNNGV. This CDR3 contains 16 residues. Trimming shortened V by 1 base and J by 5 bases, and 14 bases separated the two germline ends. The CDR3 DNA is TGTGCCAGCAGCTTAGTTTCAGGTCCTCCGACCGGGGAGCTGTTTTTT. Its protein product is CASSLVSGPPTGELFF.